The entry below gives a single TCR beta chain sequence along with its context. Its antigen is not identified. The data were obtained in a study of T-cell memory formation after mild COVID-19. Findings of the study overall: Contracting CD4+ clones lay largely in CM and EM, with CD8+ ones residing in EMRA.

TCRdb itself ran the 5' RACE reads through MiXCR, one entry per CDR3 protein. The data contain about 190,000 distinct CDR3 sequences, about 20% of them seen just once; the ten biggest clones take up more than 20%. The trim removed 5 bases at V and 4 bases at J, leaving 12 bases unmatched. This CDR3 has 17 residues. Material for sequencing was PBMCs or a T cell subset sorted from them (not recorded which). The chain employs TRBV12-3 or TRBV12-4 and TRBJ1-5; 9 bases match TRBD1. This TCR derives from an adult woman who had mild COVID-19 (a few samples of this study predate the infection). Cell type and time point are not known. DNA of the CDR3: TGTGCCAGCAGTCTAAATGGGGGGGGACAGGGTAATCAGCCCCAGCATTTT. Its protein product is CASSLNGGGQGNQPQHF.